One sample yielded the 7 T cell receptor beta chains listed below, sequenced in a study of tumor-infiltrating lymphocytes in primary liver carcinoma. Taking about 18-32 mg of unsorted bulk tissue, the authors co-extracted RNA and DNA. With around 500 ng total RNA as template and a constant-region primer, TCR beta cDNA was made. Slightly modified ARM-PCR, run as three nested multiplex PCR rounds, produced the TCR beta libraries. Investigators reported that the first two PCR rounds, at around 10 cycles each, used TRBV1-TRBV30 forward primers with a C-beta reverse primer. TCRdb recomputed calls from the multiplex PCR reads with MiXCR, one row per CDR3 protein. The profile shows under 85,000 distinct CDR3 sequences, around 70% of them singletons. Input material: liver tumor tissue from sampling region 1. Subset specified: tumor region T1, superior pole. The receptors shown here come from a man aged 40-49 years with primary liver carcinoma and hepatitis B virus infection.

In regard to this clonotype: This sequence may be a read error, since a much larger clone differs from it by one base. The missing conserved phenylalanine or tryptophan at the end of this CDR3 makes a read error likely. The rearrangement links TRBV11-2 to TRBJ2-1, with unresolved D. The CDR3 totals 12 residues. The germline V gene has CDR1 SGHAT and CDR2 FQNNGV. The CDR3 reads CASGLVGNEQFL. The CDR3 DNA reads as TGTGCCAGCGGCTTAGTAGGGAATGAGCAGTTCCTC.

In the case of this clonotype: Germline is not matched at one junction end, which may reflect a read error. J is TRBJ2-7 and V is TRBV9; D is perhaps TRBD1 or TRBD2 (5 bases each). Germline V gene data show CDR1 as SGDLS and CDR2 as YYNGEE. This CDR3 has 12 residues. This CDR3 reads CSSGVGDREQYF. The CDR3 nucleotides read TGTTCCAGCGGCGTAGGGGACCGCGAGCAGTACTTC.

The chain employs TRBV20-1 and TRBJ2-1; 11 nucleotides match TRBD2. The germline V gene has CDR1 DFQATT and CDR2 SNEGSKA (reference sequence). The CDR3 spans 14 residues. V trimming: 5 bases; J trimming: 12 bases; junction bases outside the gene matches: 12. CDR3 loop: CSAPRLAGIIGQFF. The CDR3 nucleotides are TGCAGTGCTCCGAGACTAGCGGGGATCATTGGGCAGTTCTTC.

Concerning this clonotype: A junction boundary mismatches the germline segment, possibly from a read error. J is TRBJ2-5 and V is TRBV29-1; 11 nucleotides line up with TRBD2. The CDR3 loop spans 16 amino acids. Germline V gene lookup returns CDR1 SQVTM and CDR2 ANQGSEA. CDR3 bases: TGCAACGCTGCAGGTACTAGCGGGAGAGCCCAAGAGATCCAGTACTTC. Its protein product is CNAAGTSGRAQEIQYF.

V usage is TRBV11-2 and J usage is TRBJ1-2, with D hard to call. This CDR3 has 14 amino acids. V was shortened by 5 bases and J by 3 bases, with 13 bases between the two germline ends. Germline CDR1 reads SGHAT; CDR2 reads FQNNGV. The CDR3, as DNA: TGTGCCAGCAGCCCAGGCGACAATGACTATGGCTACACCTTC. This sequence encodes CASSPGDNDYGYTF.

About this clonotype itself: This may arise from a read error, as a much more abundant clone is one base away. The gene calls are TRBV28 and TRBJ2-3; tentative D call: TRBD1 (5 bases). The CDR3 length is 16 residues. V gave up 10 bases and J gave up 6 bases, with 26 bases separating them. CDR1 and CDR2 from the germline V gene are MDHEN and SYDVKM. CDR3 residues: CANTPPAGLGLDTQYF. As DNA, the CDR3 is TGTGCCAACACTCCCCCGGCAGGGCTAGGATTGGATACGCAGTATTTT.

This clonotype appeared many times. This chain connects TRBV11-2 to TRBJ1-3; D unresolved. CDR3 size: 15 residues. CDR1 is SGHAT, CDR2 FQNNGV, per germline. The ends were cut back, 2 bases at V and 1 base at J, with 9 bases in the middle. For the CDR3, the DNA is TGTGCCAGCAGCTTAAATAGCGCATCTGGAAACACCATATATTTT. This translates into CASSLNSASGNTIYF.